These 24 T cell receptor beta chains came from one sample sequenced in a study of cytomegalovirus exposure and HLA in healthy donors. In the PCR, 60 Vbeta and 13 Jbeta primers were used. Using immunoSEQ multiplex PCR, the repertoire was profiled, and TCRdb retains in-frame clones only, with some absent. The data hold around 130,000 clones, with approximately 89% observed a single time. Sequenced material: PBMCs. The source of these receptors is a woman in her twenties or thirties in good health and CMV-seropositive.

The chain uses TRBV5-1 and TRBJ2-1; the match to TRBD2 covers 8 bases. Germline assignment: CDR1 SGHRS and CDR2 YFSETQ. After removal of 4 bases from V and 9 bases from J, the junction contained 9 bases not matched to a gene. CDR3 length: 14 amino acids. The CDR3 coding sequence is TGCGCCAGCAGCCGCGAGCGGGGGTGGGCTGAGCAGTTCTTC. It encodes CASSRERGWAEQFF.

This clone was counted once. V usage is TRBV18 and J usage is TRBJ2-4; 8 nucleotides match TRBD2. The V gene end was trimmed by 0 bases and the J gene end by 12 bases; junction bases not matched to a gene: 4. This CDR3 has 13 amino acids. The germline gives CDR1 KGHSH, CDR2 LQKENI. The CDR3 is CASSPPGLAYQYF. The CDR3 bases are TGTGCCAGCTCACCACCTGGACTAGCCTATCAGTACTTC.

Here the CDR3 reads CASSPGGGDEQFF. The CDR3 DNA reads TGTGCCAGCAGCCCAGGTGGCGGGGATGAGCAGTTCTTC. The gene calls are TRBV7-3 and TRBJ2-1, with a weak D call TRBD2 (6 bases). Germline CDR1 reads SGHTA; CDR2 reads FQGTGA. The CDR3 has 13 residues. Trimming removed 5 bases from V and 8 bases from J, with 13 bases in between.

The J gene is TRBJ1-3, the V gene TRBV7-9; no clear D gene. The CDR3 has 16 amino acids. Germline loops: CDR1 SEHNR, CDR2 FQNEAQ (reference sequence). Trimming cost V 1 base and J 0 bases, with 10 bases left between them. The CDR3 sequence: CASSLVGLLSGNTIYF. The DNA of the CDR3 is TGTGCCAGCAGCTTAGTCGGACTGCTCTCTGGAAACACCATATATTTT.

The gene calls are TRBV19 and TRBJ1-6, with TRBD1 as a possible D gene (5 bases). Between the trimmed V and J ends, which lost 6 bases and 10 bases, there was a span of 16 bases. Germline-derived CDR1 and CDR2 are LNHDA and SQIVND (reference sequence). This CDR3 spans 14 amino acids. The CDR3 is CASSQWTGESPLHF. In DNA form, the CDR3 reads TGTGCCAGTAGCCAATGGACGGGGGAGTCACCCCTCCACTTT.

The V and J genes are TRBV7-9 and TRBJ1-4, with D uncertain. CDR1 and CDR2 (germline): SEHNR, FQNEAQ (reference sequence). V lost 0 bases, J lost 5 bases, and 10 bases lay in between. The CDR3 sequence is 15 residues long. CDR3 sequence reads: CASSLAGGSNEKLFF. The CDR3 DNA reads as TGTGCCAGCAGCTTAGCGGGAGGGTCCAATGAAAAACTGTTTTTT.

The chain couples TRBV21-1 to TRBJ2-1; the D call of TRBD2 is as the table states it, not checked on the DNA. TRBV21-1 is assigned pseudogene status. The CDR3 consists of 15 residues. CDR3 residues: CASTSGASGYNEQFF. Written as DNA, the CDR3 is TGTGCCAGCACCTCTGGGGCTAGCGGATACAATGAGCAGTTCTTC.

The chain combines TRBV19 with TRBJ1-2, with D unclear. This CDR3 region has 15 residues. Germline V gene lookup returns CDR1 LNHDA and CDR2 SQIVND (reference sequence). The ends were cut back, 1 base at V and 5 bases at J, with 14 bases in the middle. In nucleotides, the CDR3 is TGTGCCAGTAGTATAGTGAAAACATCCGTTTATGGCTACACCTTC. Its translation is CASSIVKTSVYGYTF.

The CDR3 sequence: CAISDSGQQSNYGYTF. In DNA form, the CDR3 reads TGTGCCATCAGTGATTCGGGACAGCAGTCTAACTATGGCTACACCTTC. The chain joins TRBV10-3 to TRBJ1-2, with TRBD1 identical over 7 bases. Germline V CDR1 and CDR2: ENHRY, SYGVKD. The length of the CDR3 is 16 residues. After removal of 3 bases from V and 0 bases from J, the junction contained 7 bases not matched to a gene.

This clone appeared a single time. The rearrangement links TRBV5-1 to TRBJ2-1, with a possible D match to TRBD2 (7 bases). Germline V gene data show CDR1 as SGHRS and CDR2 as YFSETQ. The CDR3 spans 15 residues. The V end lost 0 bases, the J end lost 6 bases, and 13 bases lay between the germline ends. The CDR3, as DNA: TGCGCCAGCAGCTTGGAGGGGGGGCCAGTCAATGAGCAGTTCTTC. Amino acid sequence: CASSLEGGPVNEQFF.

The CDR3 DNA is TGTGCCAGCAGACCCCAGGAACCCTATGGCTACACCTTC. As protein: CASRPQEPYGYTF. The V gene is TRBV6-6, the J gene TRBJ1-2, with D unclear. The CDR3 contains 13 residues. Germline loops: CDR1 MNHNY, CDR2 SVGAGI (reference sequence). The ends were cut back, 6 bases at V and 4 bases at J, with 12 bases in the middle.

Turning to this clone: A read error may produce the germline difference seen at one junction end. The chain couples TRBV6-5 to TRBJ1-1, with TRBD1 matching 8 bases. This CDR3 contains 13 residues. From germline, CDR1 is MNHEY and CDR2 SVGAGI. The CDR3 here is CASRQGLNTEAFF. The CDR3 nucleotides read TGTGCCAGTCGACAGGGGTTGAATACTGAAGCTTTCTTT.

This chain uses TRBV28 with TRBJ1-4, with D possibly matching TRBD1 (6 bases). The germline V and J ends were trimmed by 5 bases and 4 bases, with 17 bases remaining between them. CDR3 length equals 16 residues. Germline V gene sequence: CDR1 MDHEN, CDR2 SYDVKM. As DNA, the CDR3 is TGTGCCAGCAGTCTCGGACAGATTTTTGGTAATGAAAAACTGTTTTTT. Residues: CASSLGQIFGNEKLFF.

The J gene is TRBJ2-5, the V gene TRBV7-2, with D possibly being TRBD1 (5 bases). V lost 4 bases to trimming and J lost 5 bases, with 11 bases between them. This CDR3 is built from 13 residues. CDR1 and CDR2 (germline): SGHTA, FQGNSA. CDR3 residues: CASSWTIRETQYF. CDR3 bases: TGTGCCAGCAGCTGGACAATAAGGGAGACCCAGTACTTC.

The rearrangement joins TRBV27 to TRBJ2-5; weak D call: TRBD2 (6 bases). The CDR3 loop spans 16 amino acids. Germline V lookup: CDR1 MNHEY, CDR2 SMNVEV (reference sequence). V was clipped by 3 bases and J by 5 bases, with 19 bases between them. The DNA for the CDR3 is TGTGCCAGCAGTTTGAAACGGGCCCGGGGGAGGGAGACCCAGTACTTC. Its protein product is CASSLKRARGRETQYF.

Concerning this clone: At the DNA level, this CDR3 is encoded by other sequences in the same sample as well. The genes are TRBV5-1 and TRBJ2-7; the D gene is possibly TRBD2 (7 bases). Trimming cost V 1 base and J 1 base, with 9 bases left between them. The germline V gene has CDR1 SGHRS and CDR2 YFSETQ. The CDR3 extends over 14 amino acids. CDR3 sequence: CASSLRGGSYEQYF. In nucleotides, the CDR3 is TGCGCCAGCAGCTTGAGGGGGGGATCCTACGAGCAGTACTTC.

This chain joins TRBV6-1 and TRBJ1-1; a weak D match, TRBD1 (5 bases). Germline CDR1 reads MNHNS; CDR2 reads SASEGT. The CDR3 covers 16 residues. Between the trimmed V and J ends, which lost 1 base and 1 base, there was a span of 13 bases. CDR3 sequence (DNA): TGTGCCAGCAGTGAAGTCTCGACAGTAACGAACACTGAAGCTTTCTTT. Amino acid sequence: CASSEVSTVTNTEAFF.

This clone was seen once. This chain connects TRBV10-2 to TRBJ2-5; 12 bases match TRBD2. The junction had 4 bases not matched to a gene; V was cut back by 6 bases and J by 5 bases. The germline gives CDR1 WSHSY, CDR2 SAAADI. The CDR3 is made up of 14 amino acids. The CDR3 spells CASSNGLAGETQYF. The CDR3 DNA follows: TGCGCCAGCAGCAATGGACTAGCGGGGGAGACCCAGTACTTC.

The rearrangement links TRBV4-1 to TRBJ2-1, with TRBD2 identical over 9 bases. The CDR3 has 16 residues. V was clipped by 5 bases and J by 8 bases; unmatched bases: 13. The germline gives CDR1 MGHRA, CDR2 YSYEKL. The CDR3 region has the DNA TGCGCCAGCAGCGCCACTCCGGGACTAGCCGGCCATGAGCAGTTCTTC. It translates to CASSATPGLAGHEQFF.

The chain has TRBV14 and TRBJ1-2, with a possible D match to TRBD1 (5 bases). V lost 1 base and J lost 3, with 6 bases in between. Germline V gene data show CDR1 as SGHDN and CDR2 as FVKESK. The CDR3 totals 13 residues. This CDR3 is CASSQGQHYGYTF. The CDR3 nucleotides read TGTGCCAGCAGCCAAGGACAGCACTATGGCTACACCTTC.

The CDR3 nucleotides are TGTGCCAGCAGTGAAGCCAGCGACAGGGCTCAGCCCCAGCATTTT. It encodes CASSEASDRAQPQHF. The chain has TRBV2 and TRBJ1-5; 7 bases agree with TRBD1. Germline V lookup: CDR1 SNHLY, CDR2 FYNNEI. The CDR3 extends over 15 amino acids. V dropped 0 bases and J dropped 6; count of bases not matched to a gene: 5.

The J gene is TRBJ2-7, the V gene TRBV5-5; D may be TRBD2 (5 bases). V was shortened by 0 bases and J by 2 bases, with 12 bases between the two germline ends. This CDR3 spans 15 amino acids. From germline, CDR1 is SGHKS and CDR2 YYEKEE (reference sequence). In nucleotides, the CDR3 is TGTGCCAGCAGCTTGGGTAGCGTCGGCCCCTACGAGCAGTACTTC. Its protein product is CASSLGSVGPYEQYF.

The rearrangement joins TRBV28 to TRBJ2-4, with 8 bases identical to TRBD1. Germline loops: CDR1 MDHEN, CDR2 SYDVKM. The V gene end was trimmed by 7 bases and the J gene end by 6 bases; junction bases not matched to a gene: 11. The CDR3 has 15 amino acids. The CDR3 protein is CASIRQGARRNIQYF. The CDR3 DNA reads as TGTGCCAGCATCCGCCAGGGGGCTCGTCGAAACATTCAGTACTTC.

This clone appeared once. The rearrangement uses TRBV21-1 and TRBJ1-1; the tabulated D call, TRBD1, remains unverified against the DNA. TRBV21-1 has pseudogene status. The CDR3 has 15 amino acids. The CDR3 region has the DNA TGTGCCAGCAGCAAAGAAAGACAGGAGGACACTGAAGCTTTCTTT. Its protein is CASSKERQEDTEAFF.